Detailed here is one T cell receptor beta chain. CDR1 and CDR2 from the germline V gene are GTSNPN and SVGIG (reference sequence). CDR3 length: 17 amino acids. With V trimmed by 2 bases and J by 0 bases, 13 bases remained unmatched. This record comes from a study of cytomegalovirus exposure and HLA in healthy donors. The PCR was carried out with 60 Vbeta primers and 13 Jbeta primers. Sequencing was performed with immunoSEQ multiplex PCR; in TCRdb, only in-frame clones are kept and a portion is missing. The sample yields under 80,000 clones, about 81% seen once. Sequences were obtained from PBMCs. The source is a woman aged 30 to 39 in good health and CMV-seronegative. The chain uses TRBV30 and TRBJ2-7; 7 nucleotides line up with TRBD1. CDR3 in DNA: TGTGCCTGGAGTTTGGGACAGATCAGTTCGGGCTCCTACGAGCAGTACTTC. It translates to CAWSLGQISSGSYEQYF.